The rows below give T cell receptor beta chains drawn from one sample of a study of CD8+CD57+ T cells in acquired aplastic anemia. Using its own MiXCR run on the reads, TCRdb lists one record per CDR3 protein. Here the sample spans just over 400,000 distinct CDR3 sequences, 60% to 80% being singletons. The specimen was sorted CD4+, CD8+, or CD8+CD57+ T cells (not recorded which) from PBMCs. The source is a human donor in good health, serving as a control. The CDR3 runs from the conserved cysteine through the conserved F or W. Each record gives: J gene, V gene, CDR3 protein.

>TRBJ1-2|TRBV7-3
CAIQDNYGYTF
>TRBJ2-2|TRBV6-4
CASSTSGGLAGELFF
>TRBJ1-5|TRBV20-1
CSSTDGGSNQPQHF
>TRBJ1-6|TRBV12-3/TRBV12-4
CASSPSEGVPLHF
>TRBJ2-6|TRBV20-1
CSARLGLAGGLANTGANVLTF
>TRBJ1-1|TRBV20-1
CSPSEQTTTTEAFF
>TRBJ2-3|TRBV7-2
CASSLGQGRHKQYF
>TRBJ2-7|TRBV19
CASSMVQTGGRSYEQYF
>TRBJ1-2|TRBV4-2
CASSQERGPYGYTF
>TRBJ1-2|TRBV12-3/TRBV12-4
CASSLDQGAYGYTF
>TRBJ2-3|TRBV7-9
CASSLGSSVSTDTQYF
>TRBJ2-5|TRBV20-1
CSPRQADGKDF
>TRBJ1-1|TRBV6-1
CASSEAERGRTMNTEAFF
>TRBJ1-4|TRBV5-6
CASSSQGNEKLFF
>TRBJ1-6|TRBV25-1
CASSPGQGSNSPLHF
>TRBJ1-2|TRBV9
CASSKAGVYGCTF
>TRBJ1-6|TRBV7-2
CASSFPDRAGSPLHF
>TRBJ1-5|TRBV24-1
CATSESTGPSPNQPQHF
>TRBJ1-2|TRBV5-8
CASSRSNYGYTF
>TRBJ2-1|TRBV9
CASSIVLGTPTYEQFF
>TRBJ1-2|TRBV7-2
CASSLLALNYRYTF
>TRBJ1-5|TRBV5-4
CASTLEQGRGNNQPQHF
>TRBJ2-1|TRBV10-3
CAISESFRDRGYNEQFF
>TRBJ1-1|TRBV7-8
CASSLVHTEAFF
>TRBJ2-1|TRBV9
CASSVGREYNEQFF
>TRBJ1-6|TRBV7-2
CASSLTGTGGSSPLHF
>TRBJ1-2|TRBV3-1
CASSQAGTGHGYTF
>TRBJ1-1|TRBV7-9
CASSSGRGDADTFF
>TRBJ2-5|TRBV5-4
CVSSSGFRETRYF
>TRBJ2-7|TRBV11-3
CASSYGGRKYF
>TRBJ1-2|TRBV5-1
CASSYPWDKGGYTF